This record covers a single T cell receptor beta chain. CDR1 is MNHNY and CDR2 is SVGAGI in the germline V gene (reference sequence). V was clipped by 4 bases and J by 4 bases; unmatched bases: 6. The CDR3 spans 15 residues. This sample is drawn from a study of blood T cell repertoires in COVID-19. Across the study: Samples representing acute and convalescent COVID-19 were sourced from the United States, Italy and Spain.

The table came from immunoSEQ multiplex PCR; TCRdb's copy has only in-frame clones and leaves some out. The top ten clones hold approximately 1.3% of a sample with approximately 170,000 clones, around 85% of them seen once. This rearrangement joins TRBV6-6 to TRBJ1-1; TRBD1 matches 10 bases. This TCR was recovered from a man aged 60 to 75 who had recovered from COVID-19. The material sequenced was peripheral blood. DNA of the CDR3: TGTGCCAGCAGTTTTGGACAGGGGGGAGGCACTGAAGCTTTCTTT. Its translation: CASSFGQGGGTEAFF.